Each of the 17 T cell receptor beta chains below was sequenced from the same sample in a study of T cell repertoires in cytomegalovirus infection. TCRdb itself ran the reads through MiXCR, one entry per CDR3 protein. The sample contains a few hundred thousand distinct CDR3 sequences, approximately 40% of which appear only once. No antigen is known for these receptors. The sample was cultured PBMCs, taken from culture after CMV antigen stimulation. The receptors were sampled from a human donor in good health (CMV status not recorded). Some clones in this sample may be carry-over from other donors' samples.

This chain joins TRBV7-2 and TRBJ2-4; D remains ambiguous. The V and J ends lost 1 base and 1 base respectively, with 11 bases between them. The V gene's germline CDR1 is SGHTA and CDR2 FQGNSA. The CDR3 loop spans 16 amino acids. The CDR3, as DNA: TGTGCCAGCAGCTTAGTTCCCACTTCGGCCAAAAACATTCAGTACTTC. It encodes CASSLVPTSAKNIQYF.

The V gene is TRBV10-3, the J gene TRBJ2-7; 8 bases line up with TRBD2. V was pared by 3 bases and J by 3 bases, with 7 bases of the junction left unmatched. Germline V gene lookup returns CDR1 ENHRY and CDR2 SYGVKD. CDR3 size: 15 residues. The CDR3 DNA follows: TGTGCCATCAGTGACGTCCGGCTAGCGGGCTACGAGCAGTACTTC. Its protein product is CAISDVRLAGYEQYF.

The chain is built from TRBV6-5 and TRBJ2-3, with TRBD2 matching over 7 bases. CDR1 and CDR2 (germline): MNHEY, SVGAGI. The CDR3 spans 15 residues. Trimming at V came to 2 bases and at J to 1 base, leaving 3 bases not matched to a gene. In DNA, the CDR3 is TGTGCCAGCAGTTACGTGGGAGGGGGCACAGATACGCAGTATTTT. Its protein is CASSYVGGGTDTQYF.

CDR3 nucleotide sequence: TGTGCCACCCTGGCGGAGGGCGGCACAGATACGCAGTATTTT. Translating gives CATLAEGGTDTQYF. This chain connects TRBV10-3 to TRBJ2-3, with a tentative D call TRBD2 (6 bases). The V and J ends lost 10 bases and 1 base respectively, with 15 bases between them. CDR1 ENHRY and CDR2 SYGVKD come from the germline V gene. The CDR3 runs 14 residues.

The chain combines TRBV10-3 with TRBJ2-7; D might be TRBD1 or TRBD2, each matching 5 bases. This CDR3 has 16 residues. CDR1 is ENHRY and CDR2 is SYGVKD in the germline V gene. The ends were cut back, 3 bases at V and 0 bases at J, with 15 bases in the middle. CDR3 sequence: CAISDPGTHSSYEQYF. CDR3 in DNA: TGTGCCATCAGTGACCCCGGGACGCACAGCTCCTACGAGCAGTACTTC.

This clonotype has just a few counts. The J gene is TRBJ2-7, the V gene TRBV7-2, with 8 bases that match TRBD1. The CDR3 spans 15 residues. V lost 2 bases and J lost 4; bases outside the gene matches: 7. The germline CDR1 and CDR2 sequences are SGHTA and FQGNSA. CDR3 in DNA: TGTGCCAGCAGCTTACAGGGGGCACTTGATTACGAGCAGTACTTC. Translated: CASSLQGALDYEQYF.

This rearrangement joins TRBV5-4 to TRBJ2-1; D gene ambiguous. Germline V gene sequence: CDR1 SGHNT, CDR2 YYREEE (reference sequence). V dropped 0 bases and J dropped 12 bases, with 16 bases sitting between them. The CDR3 runs to 14 residues. DNA for the CDR3: TGTGCCAGCAGCTTGGTTGGATCCACAGTGGGGCAGTTCTTC. Residues: CASSLVGSTVGQFF.

This clonotype turned up a few times. The chain uses TRBV7-2 and TRBJ2-3, with D uncertain. V lost 2 bases and J lost 2, with 8 bases in between. CDR1 SGHTA and CDR2 FQGNSA come from the germline V gene. The CDR3 has 14 amino acids. The CDR3 DNA sequence: TGTGCCAGCAGCTTAAGGCAGTACACAGATACGCAGTATTTT. It translates to CASSLRQYTDTQYF. Full variable domain (missing parts from reference TRBV7-2 and TRBJ2-3): GAGVSQSPSNKVTEKGKDVELRCDPISGHTALYWYRQSLGQGLEFLIYFQGNSAPDKSGLPSDRFSAERTGGSVSTLTIQRTQQEDSAVYLCASSLRQYTDTQYFGPGTRLTVL.

The gene calls are TRBV4-3 and TRBJ1-6; D remains ambiguous. This CDR3 has 14 residues. From germline, CDR1 is LGHNA and CDR2 YSLEER. Trimming pared 1 base from V and 4 bases from J, leaving 5 bases between. The CDR3 is CASSQGQYNSPLHF. In DNA form, the CDR3 reads TGCGCCAGCAGCCAAGGCCAGTATAATTCACCCCTCCACTTT.

This chain connects TRBV12-3 or TRBV12-4 to TRBJ1-1; the match to TRBD1 covers 8 bases. V was pared by 1 base and J by 6 bases, with 16 bases of the junction left unmatched. This CDR3 contains 18 residues. CDR3 amino acids: CASSLGVDRGSWRPEAFF. The CDR3 bases are TGTGCCAGCAGTTTAGGGGTTGACAGGGGAAGTTGGAGACCTGAAGCTTTCTTT.

The chain uses TRBV7-2 and TRBJ1-2, with a possible D match to TRBD1 (6 bases). The CDR3 sequence is 16 residues long. CDR1 is SGHTA, CDR2 FQGNSA, per germline. With 6 bases removed from V and 4 bases from J, the gap between germline ends came to 21 bases. CDR3 loop: CASSRIGQPGTYGYTF. The CDR3 coding sequence is TGTGCCAGCAGTCGGATTGGACAGCCGGGAACCTATGGCTACACCTTC.

V is TRBV28 and J is TRBJ2-2; D is ambiguous. V was trimmed by 2 bases and J by 0 bases, leaving 4 bases between them. Germline V lookup: CDR1 MDHEN, CDR2 SYDVKM. This CDR3 has 14 residues. The CDR3 reads CASSLRANTGELFF. CDR3 DNA: TGTGCCAGCAGTTTACGGGCGAACACCGGGGAGCTGTTTTTT.

The V call is TRBV7-9, the J call TRBJ1-1, with 8 bases aligning to TRBD1. The V and J ends lost 4 bases and 5 bases, in that order; junction bases with no gene match: 9. The length of the CDR3 is 15 residues. Germline loops: CDR1 SEHNR, CDR2 FQNEAQ (reference sequence). The CDR3 loop is CASSSNRGGWTEAFF. In DNA, the CDR3 is TGTGCCAGCAGCTCCAACAGGGGGGGATGGACTGAAGCTTTCTTT.

V is TRBV10-3 and J is TRBJ1-2; maybe TRBD1 (5 bases). Per germline, CDR1 ENHRY and CDR2 SYGVKD. Trimming shortened V by 3 bases and J by 3 bases, and 14 bases separated the two germline ends. This CDR3 has 15 amino acids. CDR3 nucleotides: TGTGCCATCAGTGATCTTACGGGGACTGACTATGGCTACACCTTC. It translates to CAISDLTGTDYGYTF.

The chain links TRBV5-4 to TRBJ1-1; tentative D call: TRBD1 (5 bases). There are 14 residues in the CDR3. V dropped 5 bases and J dropped 4 bases, with 15 bases sitting between them. The germline V gene encodes CDR1 SGHNT and CDR2 YYREEE (reference sequence). CDR3 in DNA: TGTGCCAGCAGAACCGGGGCAAAAGGCACTGAAGCTTTCTTT. It is translated as CASRTGAKGTEAFF.

The V and J genes are TRBV7-2 and TRBJ2-1; no clear D gene. Germline V lookup: CDR1 SGHTA, CDR2 FQGNSA. This CDR3 comprises 13 residues. Trimming took off 2 bases at V and 5 bases at J, with 7 bases between the two ends. This chain's CDR3 is CASSLNWHNEQFF. In nucleotides, the CDR3 is TGTGCCAGCAGCTTAAACTGGCACAATGAGCAGTTCTTC.

CDR3 protein: CASSFSLTQYEQYF. DNA of the CDR3: TGTGCCAGCAGCTTCTCACTGACGCAATACGAGCAGTACTTC. The chain employs TRBV5-6 and TRBJ2-7; D call uncertain. Trimming took off 2 bases at V and 4 bases at J, with 13 bases between the two ends. The CDR3 is 14 amino acids. Germline V gene lookup returns CDR1 SGHDT and CDR2 YYEEEE.